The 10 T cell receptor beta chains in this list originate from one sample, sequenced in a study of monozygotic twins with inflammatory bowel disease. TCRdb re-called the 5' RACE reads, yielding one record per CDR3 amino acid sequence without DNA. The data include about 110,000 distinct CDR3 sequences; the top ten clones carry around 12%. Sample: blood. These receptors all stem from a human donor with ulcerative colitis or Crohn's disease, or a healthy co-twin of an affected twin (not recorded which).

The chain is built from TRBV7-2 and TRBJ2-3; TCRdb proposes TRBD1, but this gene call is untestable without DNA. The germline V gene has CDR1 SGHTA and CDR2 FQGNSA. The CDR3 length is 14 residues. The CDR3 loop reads CASSLNRHTDTQYF.

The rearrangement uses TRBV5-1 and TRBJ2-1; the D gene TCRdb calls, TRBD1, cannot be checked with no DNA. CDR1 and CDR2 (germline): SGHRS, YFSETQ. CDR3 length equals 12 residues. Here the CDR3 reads CASGRGYNEQFF.

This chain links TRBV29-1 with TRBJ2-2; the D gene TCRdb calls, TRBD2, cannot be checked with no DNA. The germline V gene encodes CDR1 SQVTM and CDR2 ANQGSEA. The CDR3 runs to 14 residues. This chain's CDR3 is CSVVPGGHPGELFF.

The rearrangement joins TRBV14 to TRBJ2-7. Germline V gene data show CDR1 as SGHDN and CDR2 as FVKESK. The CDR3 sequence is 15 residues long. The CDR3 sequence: CASSPTLENLYEQYF. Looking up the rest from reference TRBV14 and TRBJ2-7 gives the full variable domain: EAGVTQFPSHSVIEKGQTVTLRCDPISGHDNLYWYRRVMGKEIKFLLHFVKESKQDESGMPNNRFLAERTGGTYSTLKVQPAELEDSGVYFCASSPTLENLYEQYFGPGTRLTVT.

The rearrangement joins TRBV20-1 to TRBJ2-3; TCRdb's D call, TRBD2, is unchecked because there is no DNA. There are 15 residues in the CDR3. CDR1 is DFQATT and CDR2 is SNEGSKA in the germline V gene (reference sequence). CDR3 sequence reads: CSVPASGRGTDTQYF.

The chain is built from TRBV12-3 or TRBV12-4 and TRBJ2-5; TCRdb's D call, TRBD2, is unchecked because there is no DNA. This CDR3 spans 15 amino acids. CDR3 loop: CASTWGTSGQETQYF.

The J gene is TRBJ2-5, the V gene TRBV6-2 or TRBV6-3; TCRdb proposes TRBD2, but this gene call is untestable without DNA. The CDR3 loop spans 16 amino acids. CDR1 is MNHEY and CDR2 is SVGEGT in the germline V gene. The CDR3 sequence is CASSAPGLAGGETQYF.

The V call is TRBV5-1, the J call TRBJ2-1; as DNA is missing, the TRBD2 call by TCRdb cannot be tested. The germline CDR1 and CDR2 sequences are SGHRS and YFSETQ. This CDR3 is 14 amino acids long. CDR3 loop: CASSSQREGAEQFF. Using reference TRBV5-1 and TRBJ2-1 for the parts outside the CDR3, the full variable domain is KAGVTQTPRYLIKTRGQQVTLSCSPISGHRSVSWYQQTPGQGLQFLFEYFSETQRNKGNFPGRFSGRQFSNSRSEMNVSTLELGDSALYLCASSSQREGAEQFFGPGTRLTVL.

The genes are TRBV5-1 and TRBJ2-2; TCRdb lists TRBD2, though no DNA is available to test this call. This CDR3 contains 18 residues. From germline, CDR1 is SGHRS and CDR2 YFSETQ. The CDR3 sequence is CASSLWGPRGTNTGELFF. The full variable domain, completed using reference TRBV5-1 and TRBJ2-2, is KAGVTQTPRYLIKTRGQQVTLSCSPISGHRSVSWYQQTPGQGLQFLFEYFSETQRNKGNFPGRFSGRQFSNSRSEMNVSTLELGDSALYLCASSLWGPRGTNTGELFFGEGSRLTVL.

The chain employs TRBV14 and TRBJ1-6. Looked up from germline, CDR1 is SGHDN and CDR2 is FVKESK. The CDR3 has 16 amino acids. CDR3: CASSQDRGTEVSPLHF.